This T cell receptor beta chain is drawn from a study of T cells in localized non-small cell lung cancer. Produced via immunoSEQ multiplex PCR; TCRdb's table is partial and in-frame only. Of some 38,000 clones detected, roughly nine tenths appear once; the ten largest clones hold 7.1%. The germline V gene encodes CDR1 SNHLY and CDR2 FYNNEI. The V end lost 3 bases, the J end lost 8 bases, and 14 bases lay between the germline ends. CDR3 size: 15 residues. Regarding this clone: Antigen specificity is unknown.

Study-level findings and limits: Sequencing was restricted to one tumor region; therefore, heterogeneity remains possible. Uninvolved adjacent lung showed peak T cell clonality, exceeding tumor.

The specimen comprised peripheral blood, sampled before any cancer treatment. V usage is TRBV2 and J usage is TRBJ1-6, with D perhaps TRBD1 (5 bases). This TCR derives from a female donor aged 60 or older with stage I lung adenocarcinoma. The CDR3 loop is CASSEKRGNYSPLHF. The CDR3, as DNA: TGTGCCAGCAGTGAGAAAAGGGGAAATTATTCACCCCTCCACTTT. Drawing the rest from reference TRBV2 and TRBJ1-6, the complete variable domain is EPEVTQTPSHQVTQMGQEVILRCVPISNHLYFYWYRQILGQKVEFLVSFYNNEISEKSEIFDDQFSVERPDGSNFTLKIRSTKLEDSAMYFCASSEKRGNYSPLHFGNGTRLTVT.